This T cell receptor (beta chain) is drawn from a study of monozygotic twins with inflammatory bowel disease. TCRdb reprocessed the 5' RACE reads, keeping one entry per CDR3 protein, no DNA. The sample includes 110,000 or so distinct CDR3 sequences. This CDR3 spans 12 amino acids. The germline gives CDR1 MNHEY, CDR2 SVGEGT. This clonotype originated in a human donor with ulcerative colitis or Crohn's disease, or a healthy co-twin of an affected twin (not recorded which). The material sequenced was blood. The chain employs TRBV6-2 or TRBV6-3 and TRBJ2-7; TCRdb designates TRBD1, a call that cannot be tested without DNA. CDR3 sequence: CASSPRVYEQYF.